The clone carrying this T cell receptor (beta chain) was counted a few times. The data derive from a study of blood T cell repertoires in COVID-19. On the study more broadly: Samples of COVID-19 (acute and convalescent) were obtained from the United States, Italy and Spain. PBMCs, B-cell-depleted T cells, or T cells were the source of the cDNA or gDNA that made up the material.

Germline V gene lookup returns CDR1 LNHDA and CDR2 SQIVND (reference sequence). V was clipped by 6 bases and J by 2 bases; unmatched bases: 4. The CDR3 has 14 residues. The authors' processing: Quantification of nucleated cells was approximated via reference gene primer amplification. Some clones are missing from TCRdb's copy, which holds only in-frame ones; the method was immunoSEQ multiplex PCR. V, J and clone size are taken as reported in that table, and D and trimming were inferred from the DNA itself. Of 25,000 to 35,000 clones listed, 85% are singletons. The chain couples TRBV19 to TRBJ1-3; 7 bases align to TRBD1. The source material was peripheral blood. This TCR derives from a human donor in a cohort sampled during active COVID-19. The CDR3 loop is CASSPGQPGNTIYF. The CDR3 DNA sequence: TGTGCCAGTAGCCCGGGACAGCCTGGAAACACCATATATTTT.